The present TCR beta chain was sequenced within a study of blood T cell repertoires in COVID-19. Study overall: COVID-19 samples collected from the United States, Italy and Spain covered acute and convalescent phases. T cells, B-cell-depleted T cells, or PBMCs supplied cDNA or gDNA.

The germline V gene has CDR1 SGHAT and CDR2 FQNNGV. V lost 1 base, J lost 10 bases, and 13 bases lay in between. The CDR3 spans 13 residues. This clone has just a few counts. Per the study methods: Estimation of nucleated cell counts was performed using reference gene primer amplification. Clones were read by immunoSEQ multiplex PCR, and TCRdb kept only the in-frame ones, dropping some. V, J and clone size derive from that table, while D and trimming were established from the DNA sequence. This sample has about 300,000 clones, with roughly 90% found just once. The chain employs TRBV11-2 and TRBJ1-1; no definite D call. Sequences were obtained from peripheral blood. The TCR was taken from a man aged 18-30 years with active or convalescent COVID-19. CDR3 nucleotide sequence: TGTGCCAGCAGCTTAGTCCCCCAGTTTGGAGCTTTCTTT. As protein: CASSLVPQFGAFF.